This TCR beta chain stems from a study of blood T cell repertoires in COVID-19. Overall study context: Specimens from acute and convalescent COVID-19 originated in the United States, Italy and Spain.

The CDR3 contains 15 residues. The V gene end was trimmed by 3 bases and the J gene end by 7 bases; junction bases not matched to a gene: 4. CDR1 ENHRY and CDR2 SYGVKD come from the germline V gene. Clones were sequenced by immunoSEQ multiplex PCR, and TCRdb holds only the in-frame ones, with some missing. The sample yields a few hundred thousand clones, approximately 93% seen once. Ages ranged from about 18 to 90 years, with residence in around 24 US areas. Clinical history as reported by participants underpinned cohort assignment. This receptor was identified in a woman aged 35 to 49 who had been exposed to COVID-19. Sequencing was carried out using PBMCs or T cells enriched from blood (not recorded which). The chain links TRBV10-3 to TRBJ1-6, with 9 bases lining up with TRBD1. CDR3 in amino acids: CAISERTGDNSPLHF. The CDR3, as DNA: TGTGCCATCAGTGAACGGACAGGGGACAATTCACCCCTCCACTTT.